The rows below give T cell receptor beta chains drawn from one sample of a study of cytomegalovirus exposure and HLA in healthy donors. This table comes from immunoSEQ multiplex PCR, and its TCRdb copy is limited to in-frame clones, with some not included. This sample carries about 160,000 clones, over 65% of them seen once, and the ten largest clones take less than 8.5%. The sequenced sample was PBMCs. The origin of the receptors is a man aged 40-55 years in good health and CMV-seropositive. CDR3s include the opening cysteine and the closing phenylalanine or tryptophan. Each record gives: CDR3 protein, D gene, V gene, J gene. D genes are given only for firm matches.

CAISDEVGTPYNEQFF	.	TRBV10-3	TRBJ2-1
CASSLAQGTEAEAFF	TRBD1	TRBV5-1	TRBJ1-1
CASSPSASLTQYF	.	TRBV7-6	TRBJ2-5
CASSYLGGSSPLHF	.	TRBV19	TRBJ1-6
CAISGAEETGEETQYF	TRBD1	TRBV10-3	TRBJ2-5
CASSQDREDEQFF	TRBD2	TRBV4-3	TRBJ2-1
CASSLERNGRITYTF	.	TRBV7-3	TRBJ1-2
CASSIGQGIETQYF	.	TRBV19	TRBJ2-5
CSVVFRGGDEQFF	TRBD2	TRBV29-1	TRBJ2-1
CASSPVGSGGLYEQYF	TRBD2	TRBV18	TRBJ2-7
CASSFDRGETGELFF	TRBD1	TRBV5-1	TRBJ2-2
CASSRRVGLAGQETQYF	TRBD2	TRBV4-3	TRBJ2-5
CASSLVRQGRRHMYF	TRBD1	TRBV11-3	TRBJ2-7
CASSPTVGGTEAFF	.	TRBV18	TRBJ1-1
CRSGGADEQFF	TRBD2	TRBV20-1	TRBJ2-1
CASRVDRDYGYTF	TRBD1	TRBV19	TRBJ1-2
CASSLDGGGFANTGELFF	TRBD2	TRBV7-2	TRBJ2-2
CASSPRIGQVNTGELFF	TRBD1	TRBV7-2	TRBJ2-2
CSVPPRGAYNEQFF	.	TRBV29-1	TRBJ2-1
CASSAGFSPLHF	.	TRBV9	TRBJ1-6
CASSLGAGGSKETQYF	TRBD2	TRBV5-1	TRBJ2-5
CASSQDWTSGGSDTQYF	TRBD2	TRBV4-2	TRBJ2-3
CASSQNRATGELFF	.	TRBV14	TRBJ2-2
CASSLLAGRPSGANVLTF	.	TRBV11-2	TRBJ2-6
CASSIGQSSEKLFF	.	TRBV19	TRBJ1-4
CALRDWGQGKPPEQYF	TRBD1	TRBV30	TRBJ2-7
CASSPDRDHYYGYTF	TRBD1	TRBV6-5	TRBJ1-2
CASRLAWGGVSSPLHF	.	TRBV19	TRBJ1-6
CASSLEGGGLHYEQYF	.	TRBV7-6	TRBJ2-7
CASSSSPGLAGGPIEQFF	TRBD2	TRBV18	TRBJ2-1
CACLDRIQNYGYTF	.	TRBV7-2	TRBJ1-2
CSASVLEQFF	.	TRBV20-1	TRBJ2-1
CASSLGSGLYEQYF	.	TRBV11-2	TRBJ2-7
CASSPTGQGETQYF	TRBD1	TRBV7-2	TRBJ2-5
CASSTAGTGGYNQPQHF	TRBD1	TRBV19	TRBJ1-5
CASSLLAGLGRNEQYF	.	TRBV7-2	TRBJ2-7
CASSPIGPGTDTQYF	.	TRBV7-9	TRBJ2-3
CASSLEGQRHTEAFF	TRBD1	TRBV5-1	TRBJ1-1
CASSEGQVYGYTF	TRBD1	TRBV5-6	TRBJ1-2
CASSIGPPGSGEQFF	.	TRBV19	TRBJ2-1
CASSVDRQGGNTIYF	TRBD1	TRBV9	TRBJ1-3
CASGSYAGTPLVYNSPLHF	.	TRBV12-5	TRBJ1-6
CASSGGAGNTEAFF	.	TRBV5-1	TRBJ1-1
CASSYDRSRYGYTF	.	TRBV6-6	TRBJ1-2
CAISVKPGLAGETQYF	TRBD2	TRBV10-3	TRBJ2-5
CASRNSGTGGINEKLFF	TRBD1	TRBV25-1	TRBJ1-4
CASSLTSGLPYEQYF	.	TRBV27	TRBJ2-7
CASSLTSWHGYTF	.	TRBV27	TRBJ1-2
CASSRLAKNEQFF	TRBD2	TRBV11-2	TRBJ2-1
CASSVAGDTEAFF	.	TRBV9	TRBJ1-1
CASSYRGGGNQPQHF	TRBD1	TRBV7-2	TRBJ1-5
CASSHPVPGQGQFF	TRBD1	TRBV14	TRBJ2-1
CASSQGTWGQGNERLFF	TRBD1	TRBV4-2	TRBJ1-4
CASSLNRDRVKQYF	TRBD1	TRBV11-1	TRBJ2-7
CASGTAPKNIQYF	.	TRBV2	TRBJ2-4